This is a list of T cell receptor beta chains from one sample in a study of T cell changes during pregnancy in multiple sclerosis. The method was immunoSEQ multiplex PCR; TCRdb's version includes in-frame clones alone and lacks a portion of them. The data hold 40,000 to 45,000 clones, with about 91% observed a single time. This specimen consisted of CD4+ T cells from peripheral blood mononuclear cells, obtained before pregnancy. These receptors originate from a female donor with multiple sclerosis, enrolled in a pregnancy study. CDR3s include the opening cysteine and the closing phenylalanine or tryptophan. Fields, in order: clone size, J gene, V gene, D gene, CDR3 DNA, CDR3 protein. The D gene is left open where the match is weak. Rows give clone size only sometimes, using once, few, many, or a class for an expanded clone.

>-|TRBJ2-1|TRBV11-1|TRBD2
TGTGCCAGCAGCTTATCCCCACTAGCGGGGTACAATGAGCAGTTCTTC
CASSLSPLAGYNEQFF
>-|TRBJ1-1|TRBV29-1|-
TGCAGCGCCCGAAGGGGGGGAGGCCTCCCTTTGGCTGAAGCTTTCTTT
CSARRGGGLPLAEAFF
>-|TRBJ2-3|TRBV4-2|-
TGTGCCAGCAGCCACACGAGAGCGTCCACAGATACGCAGTATTTT
CASSHTRASTDTQYF
>once|TRBJ1-4|TRBV5-1|-
TGCGCCAGCAGCTTGGGGGCCGGGGTAGGGTTGGAAAAACTGTTTTTT
CASSLGAGVGLEKLFF
>-|TRBJ2-6|TRBV19|-
TGTGCCAGTAGTAACCCGGCCGTAGAGGCTGGGGCCAACGTCCTGACTTTC
CASSNPAVEAGANVLTF
>-|TRBJ2-7|TRBV10-3|TRBD2
TGTGCCATCAGCGGACTAGCGGGGGGCACCTACGAGCAGTACTTC
CAISGLAGGTYEQYF
>-|TRBJ1-6|TRBV9|-
TGTGCCAGCAGCGTAGTACAGGGCTCACCCCTCCACTTT
CASSVVQGSPLHF
>-|TRBJ1-3|TRBV6-5|TRBD1
TGTGCCAGCAGTCGGACAGGGCGCTCTGGAAACACCATATATTTT
CASSRTGRSGNTIYF
>-|TRBJ2-1|TRBV11-2|TRBD1
TGTGCCAGCAGCTTAGGCACAGGGGGAATCCATGAGCAGTTCTTC
CASSLGTGGIHEQFF
>-|TRBJ1-1|TRBV6-6|-
TGTGCCAGCAGCTCGTCAGGGTGGGCTGAAGCTTTCTTT
CASSSSGWAEAFF
>-|TRBJ1-2|TRBV19|-
TGTGCCAGTAGTATAGTTGGGCAAGCTAACTATGGCTACACCTTC
CASSIVGQANYGYTF
>-|TRBJ1-1|TRBV27|-
TGTGCCAGCAGTTTATCGCCGCGGGGGCTTACTGAAGCTTTCTTT
CASSLSPRGLTEAFF
>-|TRBJ1-5|TRBV29-1|-
TGCAGCGTTGTTGAACAGAAAAATCAGCCCCAGCATTTT
CSVVEQKNQPQHF
>-|TRBJ2-3|TRBV5-4|TRBD2
TGTGCCAGCAGCCAAGCGGGGGGGCGGGGAGATACGCAGTATTTT
CASSQAGGRGDTQYF
>-|TRBJ2-3|TRBV7-2|TRBD2
TGTGCCAGCAGCTTTAACCAAGCGTTGGGGCGGGGGGTTACAGATACGCAGTATTTT
CASSFNQALGRGVTDTQYF
>-|TRBJ2-5|TRBV7-9|-
TGTGCCAGCAGCTTATCTCGGACTGGGAAAGAGACCCAGTACTTC
CASSLSRTGKETQYF
>-|TRBJ1-1|TRBV5-4|-
TGTGCCAGCAGCCAGGTCCGGGGGGTGGGTGAAGCTTTCTTT
CASSQVRGVGEAFF
>-|TRBJ2-3|TRBV10-3|TRBD1
TGTGCCATCGGACAGGGGGGAGATACGCAGTATTTT
CAIGQGGDTQYF
>-|TRBJ1-2|TRBV6-5|-
TGTGCCAGCAGAGCTCTCTATGGCTACACCTTC
CASRALYGYTF
>-|TRBJ2-7|TRBV6-1|-
TGTGCCAGCAGTCCCCCGACAGACACCTACGAGCAGTACTTC
CASSPPTDTYEQYF
>-|TRBJ2-5|TRBV4-1|-
TGCGCCAGCAGCCAAGGTGGTCTAGCGTGGCGGGAGACCCAGTACTTC
CASSQGGLAWRETQYF
>-|TRBJ1-2|TRBV20-1|-
TGCCGCTGGGGCGATGGCTACACCTTC
CRWGDGYTF
>-|TRBJ2-1|TRBV7-2|TRBD2
TGTGCCAGCAGCTTAGGGTTTCAGGCGGGGGGGATGTCGGGCGAGCAGTTCTTC
CASSLGFQAGGMSGEQFF
>-|TRBJ1-5|TRBV6-5|TRBD1
TGTGCCAGCAGTTACCGGACAGGGGATCAGCCCCAGCATTTT
CASSYRTGDQPQHF
>-|TRBJ2-5|TRBV7-2|TRBD2
TGTGCCAGCAGCACAGGGACTAGCGGGGGGCAAGAGACCCAGTACTTC
CASSTGTSGGQETQYF
>-|TRBJ1-1|TRBV27|-
TGTGCCAGCACCCGGACAATGAACACTGAAGCTTTCTTT
CASTRTMNTEAFF
>-|TRBJ2-3|TRBV5-1|TRBD1
TGCGCCAGCAGCTTGCTACTTAAACCCTCGGGACAGGGAAGGGCCACAGATACGCAGTATTTT
CASSLLLKPSGQGRATDTQYF
>-|TRBJ2-4|TRBV5-4|-
TGTGCCAGCAGCTTGTCAGGGGCCAAGCAAGACATTCAGTACTTC
CASSLSGAKQDIQYF
>-|TRBJ2-7|TRBV7-9|-
TGTGCCAGCAGCTTGTTCCCCACCTTGAGCTCCTACGAGCAGTACTTC
CASSLFPTLSSYEQYF
>-|TRBJ2-4|TRBV19|-
TGTGCCAGTAGTATCGACTTTCAGGGGGCCAAAAACATTCAGTACTTC
CASSIDFQGAKNIQYF
>few|TRBJ1-2|TRBV6-5|-
TGTGCCAGCAGTTACGCCCGGGACGGGAGGTTCTATGGCTACACCTTC
CASSYARDGRFYGYTF
>once|TRBJ2-5|TRBV5-4|TRBD1
TGTGCCAGCAGCCCCGAGGACAGGGGGGAAGAGACCCAGTACTTC
CASSPEDRGEETQYF
>-|TRBJ2-7|TRBV18|TRBD2
TGTGCCAGCTCCGCCGGGGGGGGAGGGCACGAGCAGTACTTC
CASSAGGGGHEQYF
>-|TRBJ2-2|TRBV5-1|-
TGCGCCAGCAGCTCTTCTACGCTGGGGGAGCTGTTTTTT
CASSSSTLGELFF
>-|TRBJ1-3|TRBV4-3|TRBD1
TGCGCCAGCAGCTACCAGACAGGGGGTGGAAACACCATATATTTT
CASSYQTGGGNTIYF
>-|TRBJ1-6|TRBV6-1|-
TGTGCCAGCAGTGAAATTCCGAGGGATTCACCCCTCCACTTT
CASSEIPRDSPLHF
>-|TRBJ2-1|TRBV19|TRBD2
TGTGCCAGTAGTAGACTAGCGGGGGGTCACAATGAGCAGTTCTTC
CASSRLAGGHNEQFF
>few|TRBJ1-1|TRBV4-2|-
TGTGCCAGCAGCCAAAATACAGGGAGGGCTGAAGCTTTCTTT
CASSQNTGRAEAFF
>-|TRBJ1-1|TRBV29-1|-
TGCAGCGTTGGGGGATTCCGGGGATCCAATCTTATGAACACTGAAGCTTTCTTT
CSVGGFRGSNLMNTEAFF
>-|TRBJ1-2|TRBV7-2|-
TGTGCCAGCAGCCTTCCTTGGAGGGGCTACACCTTC
CASSLPWRGYTF
>-|TRBJ1-1|TRBV7-3|-
TGTGCCAGCAGCCGCGGGGGGAACACTGAAGCTTTCTTT
CASSRGGNTEAFF
>-|TRBJ2-7|TRBV11-3|-
TGTGCCAGCAGCTTAGGGCAGAACTACGAGCAGTACTTC
CASSLGQNYEQYF
>-|TRBJ1-1|TRBV5-5|TRBD1
TGTGCCAGCAGACCAGGACAGGGCAGCACTGAAGCTTTCTTT
CASRPGQGSTEAFF
>-|TRBJ2-7|TRBV25-1|TRBD1
TGTGCCAGCAGTGATCCCGCGGGACAGGGGGACTACGAGCAGTACTTC
CASSDPAGQGDYEQYF
>few|TRBJ2-3|TRBV7-2|-
TGTGCCAGCGAAGAAAGGGGGGGACCAGGAACGCAGTATTTT
CASEERGGPGTQYF